The 28 T cell receptor beta chains in this list originate from one sample, sequenced in a study of T-cell memory formation after mild COVID-19. TCRdb redid the calling of the 5' RACE reads with MiXCR, one entry per CDR3 protein. This table holds 200,000 to 250,000 distinct CDR3 sequences, roughly a tenth found once. Sequenced: PBMCs or a T cell subset sorted from them (not recorded which). Source of these receptors: a young man who had mild COVID-19 (a few samples of this study predate the infection). Cell type and time point are not known.

This clonotype was detected many times. The V and J genes are TRBV4-1 and TRBJ2-5; D gene ambiguous. The length of the CDR3 is 11 residues. Looked up from germline, CDR1 is MGHRA and CDR2 is YSYEKL. Trimming cost V 3 bases and J 7 bases, with 6 bases left between them. Here the CDR3 reads CASSHNRTQYF. CDR3 bases: TGCGCCAGCAGCCATAACCGGACCCAGTACTTC.

V is TRBV7-9 and J is TRBJ1-5, with TRBD1 as a possible D gene (5 bases). V was clipped by 4 bases and J by 5 bases, with 9 bases between them. Germline-derived CDR1 and CDR2 are SEHNR and FQNEAQ (reference sequence). The CDR3 is 13 residues long. CDR3 sequence reads: CASSSSRDQPQHF. CDR3 in DNA: TGTGCCAGCAGCTCATCCAGGGATCAGCCCCAGCATTTT. Based on the CDR3 plus reference TRBV7-9 and TRBJ1-5, the full variable domain is DTGVSQNPRHKITKRGQNVTFRCDPISEHNRLYWYRQTLGQGPEFLTYFQNEAQLEKSRLLSDRFSAERPKGSFSTLEIQRTEQGDSAMYLCASSSSRDQPQHFGDGTRLSIL.

This clonotype was recorded a few times. V is TRBV18 and J is TRBJ1-1, with a weak D call TRBD1 (6 bases). Germline V gene sequence: CDR1 KGHSH, CDR2 LQKENI. V was trimmed by 3 bases and J by 3 bases, leaving 11 bases between them. The CDR3 has 14 residues. CDR3 nucleotides: TGTGCCAGCTCACCGGGGGGGCAGGACACTGAAGCTTTCTTT. This sequence encodes CASSPGGQDTEAFF.

This clonotype was found a few times. The chain has TRBV12-3 or TRBV12-4 and TRBJ1-1; possibly TRBD1 for D (5 bases). The CDR3 sequence is 12 residues long. V was pared by 10 bases and J by 5 bases, with 14 bases between. CDR3 nucleotides: TGTGCCACCCGCCCAGAGGGGACTGAAGCTTTCTTT. It yields the protein CATRPEGTEAFF.

The chain recombines TRBV9 with TRBJ2-5; TRBD1 is a possible D gene (5 bases). The CDR3 has 14 residues. Trimming took off 4 bases at V and 3 bases at J, with 13 bases between the two ends. From germline, CDR1 is SGDLS and CDR2 YYNGEE. CDR3 bases: TGTGCCAGCAGCCGTGACAGAATCGAAGAGACCCAGTACTTC. Its translation is CASSRDRIEETQYF. Full variable domain (rest looked up from reference TRBV9 and TRBJ2-5): DSGVTQTPKHLITATGQRVTLRCSPRSGDLSVYWYQQSLDQGLQFLIQYYNGEERAKGNILERFSAQQFPDLHSELNLSSLELGDSALYFCASSRDRIEETQYFGPGTRLLVL.

This clonotype was counted only a few times. The J gene is TRBJ2-1, the V gene TRBV5-1, with TRBD2 matching 8 bases. J gave up 6 bases and V 3 bases, and 11 bases lay outside the gene matches. The CDR3 is 16 residues long. Per the germline V gene, CDR1 is SGHRS and CDR2 is YFSETQ. The CDR3 here is CASSSRLGGGPNEQFF. The CDR3 nucleotides read TGCGCCAGCAGCTCGCGACTCGGGGGGGGCCCCAATGAGCAGTTCTTC.

This clonotype turned up a few times. This chain connects TRBV23-1 to TRBJ2-7; 7 positions agree with TRBD1. TRBV23-1 counts as an open reading frame of uncertain function. V lost 7 bases to trimming and J lost 5 bases; unmatched junction nucleotides: 14. This CDR3 has 15 residues. This CDR3 is CASNVKYRGSHEQYF. The CDR3 DNA follows: TGCGCCAGCAACGTTAAATACAGGGGCAGTCACGAGCAGTACTTC.

This clonotype occurred a few times. V gene TRBV10-3 combines with J gene TRBJ2-1, with 13 bases fitting TRBD2. This CDR3 is built from 16 residues. V trimming: 6 bases; J trimming: 5 bases; junction bases outside the gene matches: 7. The V gene's germline CDR1 is ENHRY and CDR2 SYGVKD. This chain's CDR3 is CAISRTGTSGNNEQFF. In DNA form, the CDR3 reads TGTGCCATCAGCAGAACCGGGACTAGCGGGAACAATGAGCAGTTCTTC.

The chain carries TRBV18 and TRBJ2-5; D is unresolved. The CDR3 loop spans 15 amino acids. V shed 3 bases and J shed 2 bases, with 13 bases lying between them. The V gene's germline CDR1 is KGHSH and CDR2 LQKENI. Here the CDR3 DNA reads TGTGCCAGCTCACCCCGCCTGGCAATTCAAGAGACCCAGTACTTC. It encodes CASSPRLAIQETQYF.

This sequence joins TRBV6-6 and TRBJ2-2; either TRBD1 or TRBD2 may fit D (5 bases each). V gave up 2 bases and J gave up 7 bases, with 11 bases separating them. This CDR3 comprises 14 residues. CDR1 is MNHNY and CDR2 is SVGAGI in the germline V gene (reference sequence). The CDR3 DNA reads TGTGCCAGCAGTTACGGGGGTAGGAACGGGGAGCTGTTTTTT. Translated, it gives CASSYGGRNGELFF.

The V call is TRBV10-2, the J call TRBJ2-7, with D tentatively TRBD1 (6 bases). Trimming stripped 7 bases from V and 2 bases from J, with 15 bases between. In germline, CDR1 is WSHSY, CDR2 SAAADI. The CDR3 runs 14 residues. The chain's CDR3 is CASNTGSRAYEQYF. For the CDR3, the DNA is TGCGCCAGCAATACAGGGTCTCGAGCCTACGAGCAGTACTTC.

This clonotype came up a few times. The chain combines TRBV6-2 or TRBV6-3 with TRBJ1-2; D might be TRBD1 (5 bases). The CDR3 is made up of 12 amino acids. Trimming took off 6 bases at V and 7 bases at J, with 12 bases between the two ends. Germline values: CDR1 MNHEY, CDR2 SVGEGT. The CDR3 region is CASSQGRGGYTF. The CDR3 nucleotides are TGTGCCAGCAGCCAGGGTCGCGGTGGCTACACCTTC.

The table lists this clonotype with a count of one. The V gene is TRBV7-2, the J gene TRBJ2-5; a possible D gene is TRBD2 (7 bases). Trimming shortened V by 4 bases and J by 5 bases, and 17 bases separated the two germline ends. CDR1 is SGHTA and CDR2 is FQGNSA in the germline V gene. The CDR3 covers 15 residues. The CDR3 sequence is CASSSRRGGDETQYF. CDR3 DNA sequence: TGTGCCAGCAGCTCCCGACGAGGGGGGGATGAGACCCAGTACTTC.

V usage is TRBV12-5 and J usage is TRBJ1-1; 10 nucleotides match TRBD1. The V gene's germline CDR1 is LGHNT and CDR2 FRNRAP. V lost 2 bases to trimming and J lost 4 bases; unmatched junction nucleotides: 10. The CDR3 is made up of 17 amino acids. The CDR3 is CASGLRVPGQGITEAFF. For the CDR3, the DNA is TGTGCTAGTGGTTTGAGGGTTCCGGGACAGGGGATCACTGAAGCTTTCTTT.

The chain employs TRBV5-1 and TRBJ2-1; TRBD2 matches 13 bases. The V and J ends lost 4 bases and 0 bases, in that order; junction bases with no gene match: 7. Germline values: CDR1 SGHRS, CDR2 YFSETQ. This CDR3 comprises 18 residues. The CDR3 coding sequence is TGCGCCAGCAGCCTGACTAGCGGGGGGCCGAGCTCCTACAATGAGCAGTTCTTC. This gives the protein CASSLTSGGPSSYNEQFF.

This clonotype has a handful of counts. J is TRBJ2-5 and V is TRBV12-3 or TRBV12-4; D is perhaps TRBD1 (6 bases). Trimming shortened V by 2 bases and J by 2 bases, and 12 bases separated the two germline ends. This CDR3 comprises 15 residues. The CDR3 loop is CASSLSGTPQETQYF. DNA of the CDR3: TGTGCCAGCAGTTTATCCGGGACACCTCAAGAGACCCAGTACTTC.

This clonotype was counted many times. The rearrangement uses TRBV6-2 or TRBV6-3 and TRBJ2-3, with TRBD1 as a possible D gene (6 bases). V lost 5 bases, J lost 2 bases, and 11 bases lay in between. This CDR3 has 14 amino acids. From germline, CDR1 is MNHEY and CDR2 SVGEGT. Here the CDR3 reads CASSQGPDTDTQYF. The CDR3 bases are TGTGCCAGCAGTCAGGGGCCCGACACAGATACGCAGTATTTT.

The genes are TRBV7-6 and TRBJ1-1; D ambiguous. The germline V gene encodes CDR1 SGHVS and CDR2 FNYEAQ. With 0 bases removed from V and 1 base from J, the gap between germline ends came to 6 bases. This CDR3 is 14 amino acids long. The CDR3 nucleotides are TGTGCCAGCAGCTTAGCGTCAAGGAACACTGAAGCTTTCTTT. Protein: CASSLASRNTEAFF.

This chain uses TRBV20-1 with TRBJ1-3, with unresolved D. This CDR3 region has 13 residues. Germline lookup yields CDR1 DFQATT and CDR2 SNEGSKA (reference sequence). The V end was cut by 7 bases, the J end by 0 bases, with 10 bases between. CDR3 bases: TGCAGTGTTAGGATCGGCTCTGGAAACACCATATATTTT. Translated: CSVRIGSGNTIYF.

V gene TRBV7-6 combines with J gene TRBJ2-5; D is possibly TRBD2 (6 bases). The CDR3 spans 15 residues. The V end was cut by 2 bases, the J end by 1 base, with 11 bases between. From germline, CDR1 is SGHVS and CDR2 FNYEAQ. The CDR3 nucleotides read TGTGCCAGCAGCTTATTCGCGGGGCTCCAAGAGACCCAGTACTTC. It codes for CASSLFAGLQETQYF.

This clonotype came up a few times. The V call is TRBV4-1, the J call TRBJ2-5; possible D gene TRBD2, 5 bases. The CDR3 has 14 residues. Germline loops: CDR1 MGHRA, CDR2 YSYEKL. With 11 bases removed from V and 3 bases from J, the gap between germline ends came to 19 bases. Written as DNA, the CDR3 is TGCGCCTGTGCGCGGGTACACGGAGAAGAGACCCAGTACTTC. Encoded protein: CACARVHGEETQYF.

This clonotype was counted only a few times. The DNA of the CDR3 is TGTGCCATCAGCGGGACTAGCGGTGGCCAAGAGACCCAGTACTTC. This sequence encodes CAISGTSGGQETQYF. This rearrangement joins TRBV10-3 to TRBJ2-5; 11 bases are shared with TRBD2. Trimming cost V 6 bases and J 1 base; bases outside gene matches: 4. This CDR3 comprises 15 residues. Germline-derived CDR1 and CDR2 are ENHRY and SYGVKD.

This clonotype has just one count. J is TRBJ2-3 and V is TRBV12-3 or TRBV12-4, with TRBD2 matching 12 bases. CDR3 length equals 15 residues. Trimming took 1 base from V and 5 from J; bases not matched to a gene: 1. The CDR3 sequence is CASSLELAGGDTQYF. The CDR3 coding sequence is TGTGCCAGCAGTTTAGAACTAGCGGGGGGAGATACGCAGTATTTT.

CDR3 residues: CASSGGPGFYGYTF. In nucleotides, the CDR3 is TGTGCCAGCAGTGGGGGTCCTGGCTTCTATGGCTACACCTTC. This chain links TRBV6-5 with TRBJ1-2, with D possibly TRBD1 on 5 matching bases. The CDR3 runs to 14 residues. V gave up 5 bases and J gave up 4 bases, with 14 bases separating them. Per germline, CDR1 MNHEY and CDR2 SVGAGI.

This clonotype was seen only a few times. The chain has TRBV10-3 and TRBJ1-1, with D maybe TRBD1 (5 bases). The germline V and J ends were trimmed by 5 bases and 1 base, with 11 bases remaining between them. Germline V gene sequence: CDR1 ENHRY, CDR2 SYGVKD. The length of the CDR3 is 14 residues. CDR3 in DNA: TGTGCCATCAGTCCCGCAGGGCCGAACACTGAAGCTTTCTTT. This encodes CAISPAGPNTEAFF.

The V call is TRBV5-1, the J call TRBJ2-5; 7 nucleotides match TRBD1. The J segment lost 4 bases and the V segment lost 6 bases, leaving 6 bases of the junction unmatched. From germline, CDR1 is SGHRS and CDR2 YFSETQ. The CDR3 has 13 amino acids. CDR3 DNA sequence: TGCGCCAGCAATGAGGGGGCTGTAGAGACCCAGTACTTC. Translated: CASNEGAVETQYF.

This sequence joins TRBV18 and TRBJ2-7; D unclear. CDR1 and CDR2 from the germline V gene are KGHSH and LQKENI. Trimming removed 2 bases from V and 7 bases from J, with 18 bases in between. The CDR3 length is 15 residues. The CDR3 sequence is CASSPSRVTSGEQYV. The CDR3 region has the DNA TGTGCCAGCTCACCATCCCGAGTGACTTCTGGAGAGCAGTACGTC.

The chain uses TRBV1 and TRBJ2-7. TRBV1 is recorded as a pseudogene. The CDR3 runs 14 residues. The CDR3 region has the DNA TGCACCAGCAGCCGGGATATAAGCCCCTACGAGCAGTACGTC. It yields the protein CTSSRDISPYEQYV.